This TCR beta chain comes out of a study of T-cell reconstitution after alpha-beta-depleted transplantation in children. Broader study findings: Several patients had high TCRbeta diversity at day 60; it came from surviving recipient T cells and thymic progenitors. Two months or so post-transplant, alpha-beta T cells reportedly derived from several hundred expanded graft clones. One year post-transplant, T-cell counts and diversity were largely derived from T cells produced anew.

This clonotype was seen a handful of times. Antigen: not known. Preparing the TCRbeta library involved the use of unique molecular identifiers. MiXCR, run by TCRdb on the PCR reads, gives a single entry per CDR3 protein. The sample includes about 980,000 distinct CDR3 sequences, about 26% seen only once; the top ten take roughly 28%. The CDR3 is 15 residues long. Germline assignment: CDR1 DFQATT and CDR2 SNEGSKA (reference sequence). V lost 0 bases and J lost 0, with 10 bases in between. This chain links TRBV20-1 with TRBJ2-3; D not resolved. Sample: PBMCs, mostly from graft donor cells, taken 360 days after TCRalphabeta/CD19-depleted stem cell transplant. The receptor's source is a boy less than two years old who had a stem cell transplant for SCID, so the T cells may come from the graft donor. CDR3 nucleotide sequence: TGCAGTGCTAGAGATCGTCTCCCTAGCACAGATACGCAGTATTTT. Protein sequence: CSARDRLPSTDTQYF.